The 18 T cell receptor beta chains reported below all come from one sample, sequenced in a study of cytomegalovirus exposure and HLA in healthy donors (dated by TCRdb to 2016 to 2017). Libraries were prepared through the immunoSEQ multiplex PCR assay. For the multiplex PCR, a mixture combining 60 forward primers for TCR Vbeta segments and 13 reverse primers for TCR Jbeta segments was used. The source is immuneACCESS, and TCRdb retained only in-frame sequences with V and J called. Part of the clones is not carried over; for the studies checked, unresolved V genes explain less than half of this, and the remainder is unexplained. The table held for this sample gives around 44,000 clones. The top ten constitute more than 5.5% of the sample. Sequenced sample: PBMCs. The source of these receptors is a male donor in good health and CMV-seropositive.

The genes are TRBV19 and TRBJ2-6; no firm D call. The CDR3 totals 15 residues. The germline V gene has CDR1 LNHDA and CDR2 SQIVND (reference sequence). Trimming removed 8 bases at V and 0 bases at J, with 11 bases between. The CDR3 region has the DNA TGTGCCAGTGGGCGCAGGTTCTCTGGGGCCAACGTCCTGACTTTC. Protein: CASGRRFSGANVLTF.

The chain couples TRBV10-3 to TRBJ1-1; D may be TRBD1 (6 bases). With 7 bases removed from V and 9 bases from J, the gap between germline ends came to 15 bases. Looked up from germline, CDR1 is ENHRY and CDR2 is SYGVKD. This CDR3 has 12 amino acids. The CDR3 DNA sequence: TGTGCCATCAAAAATCTGACAGGTAAAGCTTTCTTT. Translation: CAIKNLTGKAFF.

This chain uses TRBV5-1 with TRBJ2-1; 12 bases agree with TRBD2. V was clipped by 7 bases and J by 2 bases; unmatched bases: 10. This CDR3 region has 17 residues. Germline CDR1 and CDR2: SGHRS and YFSETQ. The CDR3 loop reads CASSRLAGAQPYNEQFF. The CDR3 nucleotides are TGCGCCAGCTCGAGACTAGCGGGGGCCCAACCCTACAATGAGCAGTTCTTC. Looking up the rest from reference TRBV5-1 and TRBJ2-1 gives the full variable domain: KAGVTQTPRYLIKTRGQQVTLSCSPISGHRSVSWYQQTPGQGLQFLFEYFSETQRNKGNFPGRFSGRQFSNSRSEMNVSTLELGDSALYLCASSRLAGAQPYNEQFFGPGTRLTVL.

The V gene is TRBV10-2, the J gene TRBJ1-1; 9 bases map to TRBD1. CDR3 length: 16 residues. With V trimmed by 8 bases and J by 0 bases, 10 bases remained unmatched. Germline lookup yields CDR1 WSHSY and CDR2 SAAADI. CDR3 sequence (DNA): TGCGCCAGCGGGACAGGGCTCGTACTAATGAACACTGAAGCTTTCTTT. It yields the protein CASGTGLVLMNTEAFF.

The V and J genes are TRBV7-2 and TRBJ2-1; D is undetermined. Per the germline V gene, CDR1 is SGHTA and CDR2 is FQGNSA. The V end was cut by 4 bases, the J end by 4 bases, with 14 bases between. The CDR3 spans 15 residues. CDR3 in DNA: TGTGCCAGCAGCTCCAGGTCCTTGGGTTACAATGAGCAGTTCTTC. It specifies CASSSRSLGYNEQFF.

J is TRBJ2-5 and V is TRBV13; D call uncertain. This CDR3 comprises 14 residues. CDR1 PRHDT and CDR2 FYEKMQ come from the germline V gene (reference sequence). V was trimmed by 3 bases and J by 5 bases, leaving 13 bases between them. The CDR3 nucleotides are TGTGCCAGCAGCTTCACCAAAGAGGTGGAGACCCAGTACTTC. Protein sequence: CASSFTKEVETQYF.

The V gene is TRBV4-3, the J gene TRBJ2-7; 7 nucleotides match TRBD1. Germline CDR1 LGHNA, CDR2 YSLEER. J lost 6 bases, V lost 3 bases, and 17 bases had no gene match. This CDR3 spans 17 amino acids. The CDR3 loop is CASSQVLTRQGGFEQYF. The CDR3 nucleotides are TGCGCCAGCAGCCAGGTACTTACTAGACAGGGCGGTTTCGAGCAGTACTTC.

The chain couples TRBV4-3 to TRBJ1-2, with D uncertain. The V gene's germline CDR1 is LGHNA and CDR2 YSLEER. Trimming stripped 0 bases from V and 1 base from J, with 12 bases between. CDR3 length equals 16 residues. The CDR3 DNA is TGCGCCAGCAGCCAAGATCGGGAAGGGATTAACTATGGCTACACCTTC. It specifies CASSQDREGINYGYTF.

This rearrangement joins TRBV6-1 to TRBJ2-1; the D gene is possibly TRBD2 (6 bases). The CDR3 spans 14 residues. The germline gives CDR1 MNHNS, CDR2 SASEGT. Trimming removed 4 bases from V and 4 bases from J, with 11 bases in between. CDR3 coding DNA: TGTGCCAGCAGTGGGGGACTCCTATACAATGAGCAGTTCTTC. Translating it yields CASSGGLLYNEQFF.

The V and J genes are TRBV5-4 and TRBJ2-7, with 7 bases aligning to TRBD2. The CDR3 extends over 11 amino acids. Germline CDR1 is SGHNT and CDR2 is YYREEE (reference sequence). The V and J ends lost 4 bases and 7 bases, in that order; junction bases with no gene match: 2. Here the CDR3 DNA reads TGTGCCAGCAGCCCCGGGGGGGAGCAGTACTTC. It encodes CASSPGGEQYF.

The chain employs TRBV6-5 and TRBJ2-1; 7 bases match TRBD2. Germline assignment: CDR1 MNHEY and CDR2 SVGAGI. The junction had 2 bases not matched to a gene; V was cut back by 9 bases and J by 3 bases. The CDR3 spans 12 residues. CDR3 amino acids: CASTGGYNEQFF. The CDR3 DNA is TGTGCCAGTACGGGAGGCTACAATGAGCAGTTCTTC.

The CDR3 DNA reads TGTGCCAGCAGCTTATCCAGCCCCGCGGGCGGGGAGCTGTTTTTT. This sequence encodes CASSLSSPAGGELFF. The chain couples TRBV13 to TRBJ2-2; the D gene is possibly TRBD2 (5 bases). Trimming cost V 2 bases and J 7 bases, with 14 bases left between them. The CDR3 contains 15 residues. Per germline, CDR1 PRHDT and CDR2 FYEKMQ (reference sequence).

The chain couples TRBV21-1 to TRBJ2-2; the table's D call TRBD2 went unverified against the DNA. TRBV21-1 is listed as a pseudogene. The CDR3 totals 17 residues. The CDR3 is CASSGTSRPLNTGELFF. The DNA for the CDR3 is TGTGCCAGCAGCGGGACTTCCAGACCCCTGAACACCGGGGAGCTGTTTTTT.

The chain carries TRBV7-9 and TRBJ2-1; 8 bases line up with TRBD2. V lost 3 bases, J lost 8 bases, and 12 bases stayed unmatched. This CDR3 region has 16 residues. CDR1 is SEHNR, CDR2 FQNEAQ, per germline (reference sequence). CDR3 in amino acids: CASSFRGGLIVYEQFF. DNA for the CDR3: TGTGCCAGCAGCTTTCGGGGGGGCCTGATCGTCTATGAGCAGTTCTTC.

This chain joins TRBV4-2 and TRBJ2-1, with D unclear. The CDR3 spans 17 residues. V lost 0 bases and J 2 bases, leaving 14 bases between the germline ends. Germline V lookup: CDR1 LGHNA, CDR2 YNFKEQ. The CDR3 bases are TGTGCCAGCAGCCAAGATACGGTCTCCCGCGCCTACAATGAGCAGTTCTTC. Its translation: CASSQDTVSRAYNEQFF.

The gene calls are TRBV4-1 and TRBJ2-7, with TRBD2 identical over 10 bases. The CDR3 extends over 15 amino acids. V trimming: 2 bases; J trimming: 2 bases; junction bases outside the gene matches: 3. Germline assignment: CDR1 MGHRA and CDR2 YSYEKL. CDR3 sequence: CASSQLTSGAYEQYF. In DNA form, the CDR3 reads TGCGCCAGCAGCCAATTAACTAGCGGGGCCTACGAGCAGTACTTC.

The rearrangement links TRBV7-3 to TRBJ2-2; D unclear. The germline V and J ends were trimmed by 4 bases and 3 bases, with 3 bases remaining between them. The CDR3 is made up of 12 amino acids. Germline CDR1 is SGHTA and CDR2 is FQGTGA. CDR3 residues: CASSSYTGELFF. For the CDR3, the DNA is TGTGCCAGCAGCTCCTACACCGGGGAGCTGTTTTTT.

The rearrangement uses TRBV10-2 and TRBJ2-5, with 7 bases aligning to TRBD1. V lost 3 bases, J lost 3 bases, and 10 bases stayed unmatched. CDR1 WSHSY and CDR2 SAAADI come from the germline V gene. The CDR3 has 16 amino acids. The CDR3 region is CASSEIRQGWKETQYF. As DNA, the CDR3 is TGCGCCAGCAGTGAAATACGACAGGGTTGGAAAGAGACCCAGTACTTC.